The T cell receptor beta chain under discussion was sequenced for a study of identical twins listed by TCRdb under 2016. At the level of the whole study: To test whether fetal clonotypes persist, this study deep-sequenced TCR alpha and beta repertoires from monozygotic twins, from unrelated adults of various ages, and from cord blood. Replicate twin experiments were performed at different times using different library preparation protocols to rule out contamination. What the work shows at the level of the full study, not this receptor alone: Zero-insertion analyses could be partly confounded by invariant T cells such as MAIT and iNKT, although diverse VJ usage argued against such confounding for most clonotypes. Conclusions relied on cross-sectional statistical analysis, since the same donors could not be followed over many years. Recombination models systematically underestimated out-of-frame TCR alpha sharing in monozygotic twins but agreed with sharing between unrelated individuals. Out-of-frame TCR alpha sequences shared between twins showed an excess of low generation-probability sequences compared with coincidental sharing between unrelated individuals. Fewer insertions were carried by abundant cord blood beta clonotypes; a weaker similar trend was observed in young adult naive repertoires, while no such trend was observed in memory repertoires. In beta out-of-frame sequences, excess twin sharing was weaker, because having fewer shared sequences lowered the signal-to-noise ratio.

This clonotype was observed a few times. Its recognized antigen is unknown. The record has no base qualities; no much larger clone is one base away. Only healthy Caucasian donors were included. The twin cohort comprised three pairs of female monozygotic twins, all aged about 18 to 30 years. Positive isolation kits from Invitrogen were used to isolate CD4+ and CD8+ T cell populations. Libraries were made using 5' RACE. Data came from an Illumina HiSeq 2000. Template switching added a universal primer binding site, and the final cDNA carried a unique molecular identifier that allowed TCR cDNA molecules to be counted accurately. Specific primers in the conserved constant-segment region were used to synthesize first-strand cDNA for the TCR alpha and beta chains. To control for contamination, every cDNA library was double barcoded, receiving both a SMART-Mk sample barcode and Illumina barcodes. TruSeq adapter sequences along with Illumina sample barcodes were introduced in two successive PCR steps. Sequencing of the TCR alpha and beta cDNA libraries was done on the Illumina HiSeq platform using custom primers. The paper's processing steps were these. Unique molecular identifiers were extracted from raw reads with MiGEC, and CDR3 positions were determined with MiXCR. Recombination models were inferred per individual with the repgenHMM and IGoR tools using an EM algorithm. Shared clonotypes were analyzed with the tcR package in R, and sharing was normalized by the product of cloneset sizes. To study raw recombination free of thymic and clonal selection effects, out-of-frame nonproductive sequences were analyzed. The public reads were reanalyzed by TCRdb: fastp trimming at Q25, MiXCR alignment, in-frame beta chains only. Under each unique CDR3 protein, matching rows form one entry showing the most common genes and DNA. Clone size and V and J calls follow TCRdb, not the original study. Within this sample are nearly 200,000 distinct CDR3 sequences, with roughly 15% of them counted one time only. The ten largest clones represent 35% to 45% of the sample.

From cysteine to phenylalanine, the CDR3 is 13 amino acids long. The DNA shown is the 39-base CDR3, in frame from base 1. V loses 1 base of germline sequence and J loses 6 bases, and the interval between the two ends is 10 bases. The germline V gene encodes CDR1 SEHNR and CDR2 FQNEAQ (reference sequence). A further study also used this sample, focusing on T cells expressing NK-cell markers. As that second study puts it: Three sorted T-cell subsets (CD3+CD56+NKG2C+, CD3+CD56+NKG2C- and CD3+CD56-NKG2C+) from 8 or 9 donors had their TCR beta-chain repertoires profiled. Among the eight sequenced donors, only one was HCMV-seronegative, while the other seven were HCMV-seropositive. In several experiments an anti-gammadeltaTCR antibody was added to restrict sorting to alphabetaTCR-expressing T cells. In six donors, the dominant CD3+CD56+NKG2C+ clonotypes were found to rank among the top 10 CD8+ clonotypes and to make up about 1.0-7.0% of CD8+ T cells. Those dominant clonotypes were again the most abundant among CD3+CD56-NKG2C+ cells in several donors, at 28.3-60.1%. It remained unclear whether the expanded NKG2C-expressing T cell clones were specific for HCMV antigens. All eight donors whose samples were sequenced were randomly selected healthy volunteers, three of them men and five women. To determine HCMV serostatus, a commercial ELISA kit was used to detect HCMV-specific IgG in serum. Reads were demultiplexed and grouped by UMI with MIGEC, and clonotypes were assembled and quantified with MiTCR. To exclude erroneous sequences, any TCR cDNA sequence not supported by at least two reads was discarded. Downstream repertoire analysis used the tcR package, and clonotypes were matched across fractions by CDR3 nucleotide sequence plus V segment. Antigen specificity was annotated against VDJdb with VDJmatch, allowing one amino acid substitution in CDR3.

Specimen: CD8+ T cells sorted from blood. This sequence uses TRBV7-9 and TRBJ2-7; the D gene lacks a confident call. This clonotype was obtained from a woman in her late teens or twenties in good health. Here is the DNA: TGTGCCAGCAGCTTAGGGGCCCAACCCGAGCAGTACTTC. It specifies CASSLGAQPEQYF.